This T cell receptor (beta chain) appears in the sequencing data of a study of cytomegalovirus exposure and HLA in healthy donors. Study at large: Earlier sequencing of 200 million or so T cells yielded about 120 million unique TCR beta sequences. Findings and limits, study-wide: With later analysis, a missense DCLRE1C variant became linked to TCR beta V- and J-gene trimming. There were reportedly fewer N-insertions in an Asian-associated ancestry cluster than the roughly 700-donor mean, in a later analysis.

The ends lost 5 bases at V and 8 bases at J; junction bases unmatched: 5. Germline lookup yields CDR1 SGHNT and CDR2 YENEEA. The CDR3 sequence is 15 residues long. For this clone: Its antigen is unidentified.

PCR primers comprised 60 Vbeta and 13 Jbeta primers. Method: immunoSEQ multiplex PCR; TCRdb's copy keeps in-frame clones and lacks some. The profile shows under 150,000 clones, approximately 70% of them singletons. The receptor was derived from a human donor in good health. Sample: PBMCs. The rearrangement links TRBV11-3 to TRBJ2-1; TRBD2 matches at 14 bases. CDR3 DNA: TGTGCCAGCAGCCCGAGACTAGCGGGAGGGTATGAGCAGTTCTTC. As protein: CASSPRLAGGYEQFF.